This T cell receptor (beta chain) was observed in a study of beta chain features in type 1 diabetes (dated by TCRdb to about 2018). Regarding the research as a whole: Mean age, gender distribution, total cell number and subset yield did not differ between patients and healthy donors. A total of 107,917,701 sorted cells were examined across all samples, and the number of cells per subset was strongly correlated with RNA yield. In the study, TCRB repertoires of sorted circulating CD4+ T cell subsets from recently diagnosed type 1 diabetes patients were compared with those of matched healthy donors. Naive and central memory subsets were obtained from all 30 or so donors, but regulatory and stem cell-like memory subsets were isolated from only 8 patients and roughly 8 healthy donors. What the authors observed across the whole study: Because the HLA sub-analyses included only small numbers of individuals, any influence of HLA type on TCRB rearrangement was left unresolved. A moderate but significant shortening of TCRB CDR3 length was observed in type 1 diabetes patients in all four CD4+ subsets. Naive, central memory and regulatory TCRB repertoires appeared to be more alike among patients than among healthy donors. Because cDNA was sequenced instead of genomic DNA, highly expressing activated cells could be over-represented, though the groups showed no difference in activation or CD3 levels. At VDJ recombination sites, patients with type 1 diabetes made fewer insertions and deleted more nucleotides, a pattern implying thymic rearrangement abnormalities. PCR may preferentially amplify shorter templates, but because patient and control samples were amplified and corrected together, any resulting skew would affect both groups equally.

The High Capacity cDNA Reverse Transcription Kit was used to reverse transcribe all of the isolated RNA, meaning that expressed TCRB transcripts were what got sequenced. Deep immunoSEQ sequencing was performed on naive, central memory and regulatory T cell samples, with an average of roughly 3.3 million total reads per sample. After sorted cells were lysed in RLT buffer, RNA was extracted with DNase-treated RNeasy Micro or Mini kits, with the choice depending on cell number. Each cell subset was processed on its own to prevent cross-contamination, while patient and healthy donor samples were processed together. TCRB sequences were amplified from cDNA with the immunoSEQ multiplex PCR, producing 87-bp fragments spanning the CDR3 region. Sequencing of the amplicons was performed on the Illumina HiSeq platform. Regarding the original processing steps: PCR bias was corrected computationally using synthetic template baselines, and reads within Hamming distance 2 were collapsed, with unmergeable singletons discarded. Reads were aligned against IMGT to assign V, D and J genes, CDR3 length and insertions or deletions at six rearrangement sites. Within each subset, clonotype counts were normalized to sorted cell number, and only after that were true diversity and Gini coefficients computed with the tcR R package. The overlap coefficient, calculated on TCRB nucleotide sequences, was used to measure repertoire sharing. Out-of-frame TCRB sequences from naive cells were analyzed as a proxy for the pre-selection repertoire. What TCRdb holds here is the immuneACCESS table cut down to in-frame rearrangements. Part of the clones is not present; checked against another copy, under half of the missing clones reflect an unresolved V gene, and the others are unexplained. The DNA was the basis for D and trimming; V, J and clone size are from that table. Counted in this sample were about 300,000 clones; roughly 14% of them appeared once. About 0.016% of the sample is in the top ten clones.

For this clone: Which antigen it targets is not known. No much larger clone is present one base from it, and per-base qualities are unavailable.

The germline V gene provides CDR1 SGHRS and CDR2 YFSETQ. Inclusive of the bounding cysteine and phenylalanine, the CDR3 is 15 residues long. CDR3 DNA only is kept here, 45 bases in frame from base 1. Clipping removes 4 bases from V and 1 base from J, with 4 as the unmatched junction base count. From each donor, a single peripheral blood sample of around 120 mL on average was drawn into heparinised tubes. Using a panel that included CD45RO, CCR7, CD25, CD127, CD95 and CD27, naive, central memory, regulatory and stem cell-like memory CD4+ T cells were sorted on a BD FACSAria II. Every sorted population had a purity above 95%. PBMCs were isolated immediately by Lymphoprep density gradient centrifugation and stained directly without culture. To minimize batch effects, samples were stained and sorted in pairs, one healthy donor with one patient per experiment.

The sample was naive CD4+ T cells from blood. The sample's cell subset or site label is to be understood as: true naive CD4+ T cells. This chain is built from TRBV5-1 and TRBJ2-2; the central 7 bases match TRBD2. This receptor was identified in a woman in her late teens or twenties with type 1 diabetes. CDR3 reads: CASSQREGNTGELFF. The DNA reads as follows: TGCGCCAGCAGCCAGCGGGAAGGGAACACCGGGGAGCTGTTTTTT. Where the CDR3 stops, the reference TRBV5-1 and TRBJ2-2 genes take over; the full variable domain is KAGVTQTPRYLIKTRGQQVTLSCSPISGHRSVSWYQQTPGQGLQFLFEYFSETQRNKGNFPGRFSGRQFSNSRSEMNVSTLELGDSALYLCASSQREGNTGELFFGEGSRLTVL.